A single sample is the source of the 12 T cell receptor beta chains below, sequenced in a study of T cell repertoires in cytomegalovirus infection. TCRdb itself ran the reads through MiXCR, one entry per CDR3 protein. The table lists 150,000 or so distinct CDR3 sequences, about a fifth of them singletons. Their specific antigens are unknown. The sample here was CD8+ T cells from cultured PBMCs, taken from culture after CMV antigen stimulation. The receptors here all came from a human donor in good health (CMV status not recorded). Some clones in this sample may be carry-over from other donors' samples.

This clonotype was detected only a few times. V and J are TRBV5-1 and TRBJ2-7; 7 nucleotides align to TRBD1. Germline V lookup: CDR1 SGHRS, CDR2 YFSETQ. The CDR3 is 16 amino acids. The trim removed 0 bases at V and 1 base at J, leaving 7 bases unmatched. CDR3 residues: CASSLAPGQHSYEQYF. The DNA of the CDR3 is TGCGCCAGCAGCTTGGCACCGGGACAGCATTCCTACGAGCAGTACTTC.

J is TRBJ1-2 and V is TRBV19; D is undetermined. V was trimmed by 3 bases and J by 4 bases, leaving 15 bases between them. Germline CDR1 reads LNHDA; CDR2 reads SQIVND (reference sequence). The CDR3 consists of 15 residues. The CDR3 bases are TGTGCCAGTAGTATTACCCTGAGACCGGGCTATGGCTACACCTTC. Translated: CASSITLRPGYGYTF.

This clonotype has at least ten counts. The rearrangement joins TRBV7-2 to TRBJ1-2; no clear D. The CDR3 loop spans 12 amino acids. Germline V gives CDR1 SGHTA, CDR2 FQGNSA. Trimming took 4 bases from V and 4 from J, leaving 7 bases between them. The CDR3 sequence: CASSWGSYGYTF. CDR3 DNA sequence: TGTGCCAGCAGCTGGGGAAGCTATGGCTACACCTTC.

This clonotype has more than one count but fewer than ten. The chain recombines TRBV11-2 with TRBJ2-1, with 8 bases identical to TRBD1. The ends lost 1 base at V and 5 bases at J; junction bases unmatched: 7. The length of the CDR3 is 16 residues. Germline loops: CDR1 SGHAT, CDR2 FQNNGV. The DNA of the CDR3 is TGTGCCAGCAGCTTAGCCCGACAGGGGATGAACAATGAGCAGTTCTTC. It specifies CASSLARQGMNNEQFF.

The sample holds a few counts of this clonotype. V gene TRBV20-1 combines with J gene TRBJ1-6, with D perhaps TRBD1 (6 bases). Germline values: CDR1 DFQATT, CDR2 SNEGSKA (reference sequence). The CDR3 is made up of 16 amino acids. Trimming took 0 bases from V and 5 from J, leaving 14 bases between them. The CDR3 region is CSARDLVGGDNSPLHF. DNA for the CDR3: TGCAGTGCTAGAGATCTGGTAGGGGGGGATAATTCACCCCTCCACTTT.

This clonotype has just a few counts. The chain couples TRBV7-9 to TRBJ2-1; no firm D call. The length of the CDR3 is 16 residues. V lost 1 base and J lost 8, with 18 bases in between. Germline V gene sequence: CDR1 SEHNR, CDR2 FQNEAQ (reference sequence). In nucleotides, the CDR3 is TGTGCCAGCAGCTTAGGGTACGGATTAATAGAAGATGAGCAGTTCTTC. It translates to CASSLGYGLIEDEQFF.

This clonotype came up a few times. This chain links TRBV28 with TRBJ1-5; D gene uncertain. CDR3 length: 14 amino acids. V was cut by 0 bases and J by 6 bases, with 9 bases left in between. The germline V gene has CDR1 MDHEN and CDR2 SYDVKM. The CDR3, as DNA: TGTGCCAGCAGTTTATGGCCGGGTAGTCAGCCCCAGCATTTT. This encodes CASSLWPGSQPQHF. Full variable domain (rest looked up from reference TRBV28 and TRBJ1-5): DVKVTQSSRYLVKRTGEKVFLECVQDMDHENMFWYRQDPGLGLRLIYFSYDVKMKEKGDIPEGYSVSREKKERFSLILESASTNQTSMYLCASSLWPGSQPQHFGDGTRLSIL.

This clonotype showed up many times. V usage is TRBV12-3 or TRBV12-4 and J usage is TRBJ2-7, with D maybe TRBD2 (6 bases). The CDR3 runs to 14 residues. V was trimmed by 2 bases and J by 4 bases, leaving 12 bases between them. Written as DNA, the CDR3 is TGTGCCAGCAGTTTAAAGTCAGGAGGGTACGAGCAGTACTTC. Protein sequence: CASSLKSGGYEQYF.

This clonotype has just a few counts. CDR3: CASSQGLASYETGELFF. CDR3 sequence (DNA): TGTGCCAGCAGCCAGGGACTAGCCTCCTATGAAACCGGGGAGCTGTTTTTT. V usage is TRBV7-8 and J usage is TRBJ2-2; 9 nucleotides align to TRBD2. Germline CDR1 and CDR2: SGHVS and FQNEAQ. The junction had 12 bases not matched to a gene; V was cut back by 5 bases and J by 5 bases. The CDR3 extends over 17 amino acids.

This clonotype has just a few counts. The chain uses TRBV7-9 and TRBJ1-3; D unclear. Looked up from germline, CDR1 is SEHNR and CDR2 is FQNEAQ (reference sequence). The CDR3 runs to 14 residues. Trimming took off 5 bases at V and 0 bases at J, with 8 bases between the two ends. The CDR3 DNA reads TGTGCCAGCAGCCCCCGGAGCTCTGGAAACACCATATATTTT. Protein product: CASSPRSSGNTIYF.

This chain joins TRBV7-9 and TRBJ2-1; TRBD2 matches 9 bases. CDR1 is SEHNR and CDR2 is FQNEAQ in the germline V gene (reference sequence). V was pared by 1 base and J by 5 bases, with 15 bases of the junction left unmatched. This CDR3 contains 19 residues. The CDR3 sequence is CASSLVGTSSLLINNEQFF. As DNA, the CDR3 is TGTGCCAGCAGCTTAGTTGGGACTAGCAGCCTTCTTATTAACAATGAGCAGTTCTTC.

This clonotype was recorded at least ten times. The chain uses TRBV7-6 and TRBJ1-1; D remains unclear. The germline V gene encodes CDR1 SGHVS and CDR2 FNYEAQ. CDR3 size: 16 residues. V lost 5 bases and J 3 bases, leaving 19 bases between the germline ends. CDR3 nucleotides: TGTGCCAGCAGCAGACCTACCAGGCGCGAATACACTGAAGCTTTCTTT. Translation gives CASSRPTRREYTEAFF.